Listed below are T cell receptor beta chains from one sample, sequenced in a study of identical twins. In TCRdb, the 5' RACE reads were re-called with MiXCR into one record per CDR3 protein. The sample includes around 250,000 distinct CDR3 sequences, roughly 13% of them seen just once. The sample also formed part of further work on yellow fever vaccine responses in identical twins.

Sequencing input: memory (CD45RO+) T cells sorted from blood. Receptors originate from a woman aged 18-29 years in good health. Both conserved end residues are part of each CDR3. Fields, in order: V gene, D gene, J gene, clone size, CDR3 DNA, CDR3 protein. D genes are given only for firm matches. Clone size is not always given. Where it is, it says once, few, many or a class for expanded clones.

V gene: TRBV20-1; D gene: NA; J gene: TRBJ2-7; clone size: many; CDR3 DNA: TGCAGTGCTAGAACCGGCAGGGGACATGACTCCTACGAGCAGTACTTC; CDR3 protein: CSARTGRGHDSYEQYF
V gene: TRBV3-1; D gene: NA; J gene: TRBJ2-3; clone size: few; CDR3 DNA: TGTGCCAGCAGCCAAGTGTCAGGACATAGCACAGATACGCAGTATTTT; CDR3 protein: CASSQVSGHSTDTQYF
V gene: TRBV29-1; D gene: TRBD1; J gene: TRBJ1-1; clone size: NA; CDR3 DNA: TGCAGCGTTGAGGACAGGGAGGTGGCAGCTTTCTTT; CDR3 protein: CSVEDREVAAFF
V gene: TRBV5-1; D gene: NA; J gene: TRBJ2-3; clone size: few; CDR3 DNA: TGCGCCAGCAGCTCCCTGACTAGTGATACGCAGTATTTT; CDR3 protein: CASSSLTSDTQYF
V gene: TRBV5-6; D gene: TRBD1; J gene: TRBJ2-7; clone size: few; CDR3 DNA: TGTGCCAGCAGGTCATCGGGACAGGGGGTTTGGGAGCAGTACTTC; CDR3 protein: CASRSSGQGVWEQYF
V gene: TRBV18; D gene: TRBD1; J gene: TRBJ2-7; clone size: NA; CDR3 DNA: TGTGCCAGCTCGAAGGGGACAGGGATCTCCTACGAGCAGTACTTC; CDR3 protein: CASSKGTGISYEQYF
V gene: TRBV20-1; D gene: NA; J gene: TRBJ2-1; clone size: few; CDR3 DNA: TGCAGTGCTGTCCCTAACGGAGGCTCCTACAATGAGCAGTTCTTC; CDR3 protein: CSAVPNGGSYNEQFF
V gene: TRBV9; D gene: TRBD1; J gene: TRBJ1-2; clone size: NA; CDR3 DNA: TGTGCCAGCAGCCCTTGGACAGGGGGCTATGGCTACACCTTC; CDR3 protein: CASSPWTGGYGYTF
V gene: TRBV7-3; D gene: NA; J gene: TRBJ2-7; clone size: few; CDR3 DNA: TGTGCCAGCAGCTTAACGGGAGGTGGGTCCTACGAGCAGTACTTC; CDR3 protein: CASSLTGGGSYEQYF
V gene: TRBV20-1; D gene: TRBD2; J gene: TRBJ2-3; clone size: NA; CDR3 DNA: TGCAGTGCTGGGACTAGCGGGAGAGGGGTGAGGGATACGCAGTATTTT; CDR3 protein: CSAGTSGRGVRDTQYF
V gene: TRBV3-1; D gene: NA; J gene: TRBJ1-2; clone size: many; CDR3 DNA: TGTGCCAGCAGCCGCTTGGAGAATGGCTACACCTTC; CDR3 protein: CASSRLENGYTF
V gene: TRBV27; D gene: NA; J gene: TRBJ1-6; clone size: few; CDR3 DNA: TGTGCCAGCAGGACAGCTCCTTCACCCCTCCACTTT; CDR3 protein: CASRTAPSPLHF
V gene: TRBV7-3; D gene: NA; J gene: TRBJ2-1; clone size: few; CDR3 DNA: TGTGCCAGCAGCAGAAATACAGACAACAATGAGCAGTTCTTC; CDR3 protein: CASSRNTDNNEQFF
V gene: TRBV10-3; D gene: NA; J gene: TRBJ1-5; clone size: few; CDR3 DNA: TGTGCCATCAGTGACAGGGGCCCGCATCAGCCCCAGCATTTT; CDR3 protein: CAISDRGPHQPQHF
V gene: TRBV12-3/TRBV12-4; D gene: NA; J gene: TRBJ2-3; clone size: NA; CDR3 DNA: TGTGCCAGCAGTTTCCCCGGGGGGCCGGGGGCAGATACGCAGTATTTT; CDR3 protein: CASSFPGGPGADTQYF
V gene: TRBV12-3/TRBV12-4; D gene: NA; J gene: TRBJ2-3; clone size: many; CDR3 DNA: TGTGCCAGCAGTTTTCTTGTCCAGGAAACGCAGTATTTT; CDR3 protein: CASSFLVQETQYF
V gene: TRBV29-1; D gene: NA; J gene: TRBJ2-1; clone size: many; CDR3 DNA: TGCAGCGTTGAAGTACTCCCTAACCCTTACAATGAGCAGTTCTTC; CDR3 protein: CSVEVLPNPYNEQFF
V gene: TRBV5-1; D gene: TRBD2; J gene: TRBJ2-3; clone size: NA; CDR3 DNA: TGCGCCAGCAGCGGACGGACTAGCGGGAGCCCAGATACGCAGTATTTT; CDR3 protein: CASSGRTSGSPDTQYF
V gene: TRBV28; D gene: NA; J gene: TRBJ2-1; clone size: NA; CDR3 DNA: TGTGCCAGCACTGGGCTCTACAATGAGCAGTTCTTC; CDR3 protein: CASTGLYNEQFF
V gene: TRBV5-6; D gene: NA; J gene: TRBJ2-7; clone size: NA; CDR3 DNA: TGTGCCATGAGCCCCGAACGGAACTACGAGCAGTACTTC; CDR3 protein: CAMSPERNYEQYF
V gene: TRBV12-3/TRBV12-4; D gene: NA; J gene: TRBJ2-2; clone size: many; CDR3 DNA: TGTGCCAGCAGTTTAGCGGGACATAACGGGGAGCTGTTTTTT; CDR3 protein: CASSLAGHNGELFF
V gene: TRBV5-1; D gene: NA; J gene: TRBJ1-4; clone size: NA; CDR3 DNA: TGCGCCAGCAGCTTGGTCCCCTCAACTAATGAAAAACTGTTTTTT; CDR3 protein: CASSLVPSTNEKLFF
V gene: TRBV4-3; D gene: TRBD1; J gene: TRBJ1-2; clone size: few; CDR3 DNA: TGCGCCAGCAGCCAGACACTCGGAGGGGGCGCAAATGGCTACACCTTC; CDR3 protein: CASSQTLGGGANGYTF
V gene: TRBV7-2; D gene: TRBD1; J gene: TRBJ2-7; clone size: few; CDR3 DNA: TGTGCCAGCAGCTTCTCCGGGACAGATGCCTACGAGCAGTACTTC; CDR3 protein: CASSFSGTDAYEQYF
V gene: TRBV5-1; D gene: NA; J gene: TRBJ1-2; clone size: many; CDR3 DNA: TGCGCCAGCCAACATCCAACTAATTATGGCTACACCTTC; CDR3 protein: CASQHPTNYGYTF
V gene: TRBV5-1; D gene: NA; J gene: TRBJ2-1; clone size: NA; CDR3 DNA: TGCGCCAGCAGCTCCAAGGGGGATGGGCATGAGCAGTTCTTC; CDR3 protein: CASSSKGDGHEQFF
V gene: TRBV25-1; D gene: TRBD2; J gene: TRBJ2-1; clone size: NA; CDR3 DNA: TGTGCCAGCAGTGAATCTGGTAGCGGGAGGAAAAATGAGCAGTTCTTC; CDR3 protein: CASSESGSGRKNEQFF
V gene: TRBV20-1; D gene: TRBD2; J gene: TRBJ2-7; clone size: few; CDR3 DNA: TGCAGTGCTAGAGTCAGAACTAGCGGAACCTACGAGCAGTACTTC; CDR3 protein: CSARVRTSGTYEQYF
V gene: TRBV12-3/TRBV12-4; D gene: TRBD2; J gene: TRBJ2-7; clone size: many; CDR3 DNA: TGTGCCAGCAGTTTAAGCGGGAGCTCGTCCTACGAGCAGTACTTC; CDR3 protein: CASSLSGSSSYEQYF
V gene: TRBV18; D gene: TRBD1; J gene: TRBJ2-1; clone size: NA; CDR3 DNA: TGTGCCAGCTCACCTACGACAGGGGGAATGTTGGGTGAGCAGTTCTTC; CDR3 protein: CASSPTTGGMLGEQFF
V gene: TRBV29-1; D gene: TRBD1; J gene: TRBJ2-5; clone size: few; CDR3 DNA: TGCAGCGTTGACTTCAGGGGGCGAGAGACCCAGTACTTC; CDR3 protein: CSVDFRGRETQYF
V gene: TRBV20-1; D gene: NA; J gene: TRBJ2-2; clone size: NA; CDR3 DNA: TGCAGTGCTAGAGATCTAATGGGAGTTCAGAACACCGGGGAGCTGTTTTTT; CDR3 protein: CSARDLMGVQNTGELFF